The present entry profiles one T cell receptor (beta chain) with its context. Its antigen remains unidentified. Qualities for individual bases were not recorded, and no much larger clone is one base off. TCRbeta CDR3 sequencing was performed on sorted unstimulated T cells and on proliferating T cells recovered from mixed lymphocyte reactions. Fresh whole blood from roughly 10 HLA-typed healthy donors was used to isolate PBMCs. Unstimulated CD4+ regulatory T cells were FACS-sorted to map the origin of alloreactive clones. Library generation was performed with the immunoSEQ multiplex PCR assay. Approximately 100,000 TCR templates per sample were assayed on the deep sequencing platform. Genomic DNA extracted from sorted T cells was used for TCRbeta CDR3 sequencing. The paper's data handling went like this. The R programming language was used for the clonal analysis of the TCRbeta CDR3 data. Unstimulated samples were compared with post-reaction CFSE-low samples to define alloreactive CD4+ and CD8+ clones. Regulatory or non-regulatory origin was assigned to alloreactive CD4+ clones by matching of sequences to sorted unstimulated Treg and non-Treg repertoires. TCRdb mirrors the immuneACCESS table, restricted to in-frame sequences. Some clones are absent from its copies; in checked studies, under half trace to an unresolved V gene, and the reason for the others is unknown. That table gives V, J and clone size, and the DNA gave D and trimming. This sample holds 85,000 to 130,000 clones; less than 95% were observed only once. The ten largest clones add up to roughly 0.61% of the sample.

Reading from cysteine to phenylalanine, the CDR3 counts 14 amino acids. The sequence is cut down to CDR3 DNA, 42 bases in frame from base 1. According to the germline V gene (reference sequence), CDR1 reads SGHAT and CDR2 reads FQDESV. Deletion took 1 base off V and 8 bases off J, with a span of 11 bases between the germline ends. These data come from a study of siplizumab effects on memory and regulatory T cells (dated by TCRdb to the late 2010s). Notes on the research overall: The study looked at the effect of siplizumab, an anti-CD2 antibody, on alloreactive T-cell subsets in allogeneic mixed lymphocyte reactions made from human PBMCs.

Study-wide findings and limitations: A naive or memory phenotype could not be assigned to roughly 75-96% of proliferating CD4+ or CD8+ clones. Siplizumab significantly reduced the cumulative frequency of alloreactive sequences traceable to unstimulated CD4+ memory T cells. Greater diversity appeared to be present in unstimulated naive T cells than in memory T cells, and a substantial contribution to the alloresponse seemed to be made by naive cells. Sequences below about 10^-5 frequency were poorly captured, so only a minor fraction of alloreactive clones could be mapped to unstimulated subsets. In reactions with siplizumab, an average of about 69% of mappable alloreactive CD4+ clones were Treg-derived, compared with 25% to 30% in control reactions. Whether proliferating Tregs from siplizumab cultures actually had suppressive function was not functionally confirmed.

The sample consisted of Tregs sorted from blood. The chain couples TRBV11-1 to TRBJ1-4; the D gene identity is not certain. The TCR comes from a human donor in good health. The nucleotide sequence is TGTGCCAGCAGCTTAGGAGCGGGAAAAGAAAAACTGTTTTTT. Its coded protein is CASSLGAGKEKLFF.